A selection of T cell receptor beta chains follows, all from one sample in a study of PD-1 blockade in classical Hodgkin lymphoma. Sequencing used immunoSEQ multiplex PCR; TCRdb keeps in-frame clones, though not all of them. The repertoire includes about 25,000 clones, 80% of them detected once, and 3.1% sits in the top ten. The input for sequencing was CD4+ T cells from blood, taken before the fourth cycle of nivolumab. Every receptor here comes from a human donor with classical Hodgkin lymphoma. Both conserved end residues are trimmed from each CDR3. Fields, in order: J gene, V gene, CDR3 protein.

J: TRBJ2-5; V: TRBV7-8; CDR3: ASSLEVAGGHGSILETQY
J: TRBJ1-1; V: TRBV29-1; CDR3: SVDRLINTEAF
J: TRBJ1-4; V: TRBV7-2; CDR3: ASSWTGGGNEKLF
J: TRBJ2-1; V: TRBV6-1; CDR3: ASIRVQGEQF
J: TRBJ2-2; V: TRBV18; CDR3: ASSPPRQGPTGELF
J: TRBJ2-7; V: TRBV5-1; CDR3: ASSLDSPSYEQY
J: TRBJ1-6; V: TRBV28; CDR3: ASRDSLNSPLH
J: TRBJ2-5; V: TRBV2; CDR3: ASSLAGTRETQY
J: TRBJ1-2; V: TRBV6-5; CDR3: ASSYDGYGYT
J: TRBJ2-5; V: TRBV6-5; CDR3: ASSRRTGQETQY
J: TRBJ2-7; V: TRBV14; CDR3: ASSRTFRGHEQY
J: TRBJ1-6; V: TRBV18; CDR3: ASSPPGDNSPLH
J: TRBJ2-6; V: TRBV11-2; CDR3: ASSLYGGQFSGANVLT
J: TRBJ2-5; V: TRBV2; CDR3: ASSEGRFQETQY
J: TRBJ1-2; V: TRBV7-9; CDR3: ASRPTGRWGYT
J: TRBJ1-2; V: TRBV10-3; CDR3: AISGQGGPDGYT